This is a list of T cell receptor beta chains from one sample in a study of T cells in Graves' hyperthyroidism and ophthalmopathy. TCRdb reprocessed the multiplex PCR reads with MiXCR, giving one entry per CDR3 protein. Here the sample spans a few hundred thousand distinct CDR3 sequences, 40% to 55% being singletons. Sequencing was done on a sample of peripheral blood or thyroid tissue (not recorded which). The receptors stem from an adult woman with Graves' disease, either hyperthyroidism or ophthalmopathy (not recorded which). CDR3s include the opening cysteine and the closing phenylalanine or tryptophan. D genes are given only for firm matches. Clone size is given for some rows only: seen once, a few or many times, or a class if the clone is expanded.

v_call	clone_size	j_call	d_call	cdr3_aa	cdr3_nt
TRBV2	NA	TRBJ1-1	NA	CASVGSTEAFF	TGTGCTAGCGTGGGCAGTACCGAAGCTTTCTTT
TRBV7-8	few	TRBJ2-6	NA	CASSPARRLSGANVLTF	TGTGCCAGCAGCCCCGCTCGGAGGCTCTCTGGGGCCAACGTCCTGACTTTC
TRBV15	NA	TRBJ1-1	NA	CATSRGAGTQTEAFF	TGTGCCACCAGCAGAGGGGCAGGGACTCAGACTGAAGCTTTCTTT
TRBV25-1	NA	TRBJ2-7	TRBD2	CASSPPNGGEQYF	TGTGCCAGCTCACCACCAAACGGGGGGGAGCAGTACTTC
TRBV6-5	NA	TRBJ1-2	NA	CASSWGGNGGYTF	TGTGCCAGCAGTTGGGGAGGAAACGGTGGCTACACCTTC
TRBV13	NA	TRBJ1-4	NA	CASRQRTSTNEKLFF	TGTGCCAGCAGACAAAGGACATCAACTAATGAAAAACTGTTTTTT
TRBV20-1	NA	TRBJ2-1	NA	CSARVGGLQFF	TGCAGTGCTAGGGTGGGGGGTCTGCAGTTCTTC
TRBV30	few	TRBJ2-7	NA	CAWSDRPYEQYF	TGTGCCTGGAGTGACAGACCCTACGAGCAGTACTTC
TRBV2	NA	TRBJ1-5	NA	CASSPGLFLSQINQPQHF	TGTGCCAGCAGCCCCGGGTTGTTTCTATCCCAAATCAATCAGCCCCAGCATTTT
TRBV19	many	TRBJ1-4	NA	CASSRLTGPNEKLFF	TGTGCCAGTAGCCGACTGACAGGCCCTAATGAAAAACTGTTTTTT
TRBV10-3	NA	TRBJ2-2	NA	CAITGQGSGELFF	TGTGCCATCACCGGGCAGGGGTCCGGGGAGCTGTTTTTT
TRBV7-3	NA	TRBJ2-2	TRBD1	CASSLTSNGQAGELFF	TGTGCCAGCAGCTTAACGAGCAACGGACAGGCCGGGGAGCTGTTTTTT
TRBV15	many	TRBJ1-1	NA	CATSRGWGFGTEAFF	TGTGCCACCAGCAGAGGATGGGGATTCGGAACTGAAGCTTTCTTT
TRBV29-1	few	TRBJ2-5	NA	CSVEDHRGMETQYF	TGCAGCGTTGAAGATCACCGGGGGATGGAGACCCAGTACTTC
TRBV11-2	many	TRBJ2-7	NA	CASSLQTWASSYEQYF	TGTGCCAGCAGCCTACAGACCTGGGCCAGCTCCTACGAGCAGTACTTC
TRBV10-3	NA	TRBJ2-5	NA	CAISVGQQETQYF	TGTGCCATCAGTGTTGGACAGCAAGAGACCCAGTACTTC
TRBV12-3/TRBV12-4	few	TRBJ1-2	NA	CASSEGGPYGYTF	TGTGCCAGCAGTGAAGGAGGCCCTTATGGCTACACCTTC
TRBV7-9	few	TRBJ2-3	NA	CASSPSGTDTQYF	TGTGCCAGCAGCCCCAGTGGCACAGATACGCAGTATTTT
TRBV2	many	TRBJ1-4	NA	CASSVENEKLFF	TGTGCCAGCAGTGTGGAAAATGAAAAACTGTTTTTT
TRBV6-1	NA	TRBJ1-1	NA	CARGGTGNTEAFF	TGTGCCAGAGGGGGAACAGGGAACACTGAAGCTTTCTTT
TRBV10-3	NA	TRBJ1-3	NA	CAISDYYGYTIYF	TGTGCCATCAGTGACTACTATGGCTACACCATATATTTT
TRBV20-1	few	TRBJ1-6	NA	CSAQDRDSPLHF	TGCAGTGCCCAGGACAGAGATTCACCCCTCCACTTT
TRBV6-1	many	TRBJ1-2	NA	CATTTQNYGYTF	TGTGCCACAACTACACAAAACTATGGCTACACCTTC
TRBV7-9	NA	TRBJ2-3	NA	CASSSWFPTDTQYF	TGTGCCAGCAGCTCTTGGTTCCCCACAGATACGCAGTATTTT
TRBV15	NA	TRBJ1-3	NA	CATSRGAGNTIYF	TGTGCCACCAGCAGAGGGGCTGGAAACACCATATATTTT
TRBV18	many	TRBJ1-3	NA	CASSPPLTGNTIYF	TGTGCCAGCTCACCTCCTCTAACTGGAAACACCATATATTTT
TRBV5-1	many	TRBJ2-2	TRBD2	CASGRIAGVSTGELFF	TGCGCCAGCGGGAGAATAGCGGGAGTGTCCACCGGGGAGCTGTTTTTT
TRBV7-9	NA	TRBJ1-2	NA	CASSLNTYGYTF	TGTGCCAGCAGCCTCAATACCTATGGCTACACCTTC
TRBV5-4	NA	TRBJ2-2	TRBD2	CASSARLAGGIGELFF	TGTGCCAGCAGCGCGAGACTAGCGGGAGGGATCGGGGAGCTGTTTTTT
TRBV2	many	TRBJ2-7	NA	CASSEWVPEQYF	TGTGCCAGCAGTGAATGGGTTCCCGAGCAGTACTTC
TRBV2	NA	TRBJ2-7	TRBD2	CASSEAGLAGSLEQYF	TGTGCCAGCAGTGAAGCTGGACTAGCGGGATCGCTTGAGCAGTACTTC
TRBV2	NA	TRBJ1-1	NA	CASSEARVRHEAFF	TGTGCCAGCAGTGAAGCAAGGGTACGACATGAAGCTTTCTTT
TRBV29-1	NA	TRBJ1-1	TRBD1	CSVETTGGNTEAFF	TGCAGCGTTGAAACGACAGGGGGTAACACTGAAGCTTTCTTT
TRBV9	NA	TRBJ2-3	NA	CASSGPTDTQYF	TGTGCCAGCAGCGGTCCCACAGATACGCAGTATTTT
TRBV2	many	TRBJ1-2	NA	CASSHDSDGYTF	TGTGCCAGCAGTCACGACAGCGATGGCTACACCTTC
TRBV20-1	NA	TRBJ1-5	TRBD1	CSARTGTLNQPQHF	TGCAGTGCGCGGACAGGGACCCTCAATCAGCCCCAGCATTTT
TRBV2	many	TRBJ2-2	NA	CAKEAANTGELFF	TGTGCCAAGGAGGCAGCGAACACCGGGGAGCTGTTTTTT
TRBV15	NA	TRBJ1-5	NA	CATSRDRIKGDQPQHF	TGTGCCACCAGCAGAGATCGTATTAAGGGGGATCAGCCCCAGCATTTT
TRBV28	few	TRBJ1-5	NA	CASGQPYSNQPQHF	TGTGCCAGCGGACAGCCTTATAGCAATCAGCCCCAGCATTTT
TRBV9	few	TRBJ2-5	NA	CASSREGGTVETQYF	TGTGCCAGCAGTCGGGAAGGGGGTACGGTAGAGACCCAGTACTTC
TRBV20-1	many	TRBJ1-4	NA	CSARVDTEKLFF	TGCAGTGCTAGAGTAGACACCGAAAAACTGTTTTTT
TRBV5-1	few	TRBJ2-6	NA	CASSLVGGTGANVLTF	TGCGCCAGCAGCTTGGTGGGCGGCACTGGGGCCAACGTCCTGACTTTC
TRBV4-1	many	TRBJ1-6	NA	CASSRGPFNSPLHF	TGCGCCAGCAGCCGCGGACCCTTTAATTCACCCCTCCACTTT
TRBV2	once	TRBJ2-7	TRBD2	CAGARAAGGAYEQYF	TGTGCCGGCGCACGGGCTGCGGGAGGAGCCTACGAGCAGTACTTC
TRBV7-9	few	TRBJ2-3	TRBD1	CASTQRGQGSTDTQYF	TGTGCCAGCACCCAGAGGGGGCAGGGGAGCACAGATACGCAGTATTTT